These 31 T cell receptor beta chains were sequenced from one sample in a study of cytomegalovirus exposure and HLA in healthy donors. Sequenced by immunoSEQ multiplex PCR; TCRdb stores in-frame clones only, minus some. The data hold 200,000 to 300,000 clones, with around nine tenths observed a single time. The sequencing input was PBMCs. The receptor set was obtained from a young man in good health and CMV-seronegative.

The rearrangement joins TRBV5-1 to TRBJ2-1; D gene uncertain. CDR3 length equals 17 residues. Germline lookup yields CDR1 SGHRS and CDR2 YFSETQ. Trimming shortened V by 0 bases and J by 1 base, and 14 bases separated the two germline ends. Here the CDR3 DNA reads TGCGCCAGCAGCTTGGAACGGCCGGGTCAATCCTACAATGAGCAGTTCTTC. Translating gives CASSLERPGQSYNEQFF.

The V call is TRBV7-6, the J call TRBJ2-1, with 9 bases that match TRBD2. The germline V gene encodes CDR1 SGHVS and CDR2 FNYEAQ. J gave up 4 bases and V 6 bases, and 7 bases lay outside the gene matches. The CDR3 is made up of 15 amino acids. The CDR3 coding sequence is TGTGCCAGCAGTCAAGCGGGGGGAACATACAATGAGCAGTTCTTC. Translation gives CASSQAGGTYNEQFF.

The J gene is TRBJ1-4, the V gene TRBV9; D is undetermined. The germline V gene encodes CDR1 SGDLS and CDR2 YYNGEE. CDR3 length equals 14 residues. Trimming cost V 0 bases and J 3 bases, with 6 bases left between them. The CDR3 reads CASSVVSPNEKLFF. The CDR3 nucleotides read TGTGCCAGCAGCGTAGTGAGCCCTAATGAAAAACTGTTTTTT.

CDR3 bases: TGTGCCAGCAGCCTGCACTTACAGGGGATTGAAGCTTTCTTT. Translating it yields CASSLHLQGIEAFF. The chain has TRBV6-1 and TRBJ1-1; TRBD1 matches at 7 bases. The CDR3 consists of 14 residues. CDR1 and CDR2 (germline): MNHNS, SASEGT. The trim removed 6 bases at V and 7 bases at J, leaving 11 bases unmatched.

J is TRBJ1-6 and V is TRBV5-6; D gene uncertain. Germline assignment: CDR1 SGHDT and CDR2 YYEEEE. The CDR3 spans 15 residues. Trimming cost V 1 base and J 7 bases, with 12 bases left between them. CDR3 sequence (DNA): TGTGCCAGCAGCTTGTTACAGCTTAAGAATTCACCCCTCCACTTT. It encodes CASSLLQLKNSPLHF.

The V and J genes are TRBV4-3 and TRBJ1-1; 8 bases agree with TRBD1. V trimming: 1 base; J trimming: 3 bases; junction bases outside the gene matches: 4. The CDR3 loop spans 15 amino acids. Germline CDR1 is LGHNA and CDR2 is YSLEER. The CDR3 region is CASSQGTGRDTEAFF. The CDR3 DNA reads TGCGCCAGCAGCCAAGGGACAGGGAGAGACACTGAAGCTTTCTTT.

This chain joins TRBV2 and TRBJ1-1, with 9 bases fitting TRBD1. The germline gives CDR1 SNHLY, CDR2 FYNNEI. Trimming removed 8 bases from V and 4 bases from J; junction bases left unmatched: 14. This CDR3 is 16 amino acids long. CDR3 in DNA: TGTGCCAGCTTCCGGGACAGGGCGGGACGGCCCACTGAAGCTTTCTTT. Residues: CASFRDRAGRPTEAFF.

In nucleotides, the CDR3 is TGTGCCAGCCAGGACTTAAAATGGCAGTACTTC. This encodes CASQDLKWQYF. The V gene is TRBV6-1, the J gene TRBJ2-7; maybe TRBD2 (5 bases). From germline, CDR1 is MNHNS and CDR2 SASEGT. The V end was cut by 8 bases, the J end by 9 bases, with 14 bases between. This CDR3 has 11 residues.

The chain uses TRBV27 and TRBJ1-5, with D hard to call. The CDR3 length is 16 residues. V was cut by 1 base and J by 5 bases, with 15 bases left in between. Germline CDR1 reads MNHEY; CDR2 reads SMNVEV (reference sequence). CDR3 sequence reads: CASSLFPLASYQPQHF. CDR3 sequence (DNA): TGTGCCAGCAGTTTATTTCCCCTAGCTTCGTATCAGCCCCAGCATTTT.

The chain is built from TRBV7-2 and TRBJ2-3, with D possibly TRBD2 on 6 matching bases. V was trimmed by 2 bases and J by 4 bases, leaving 13 bases between them. The CDR3 has 15 amino acids. CDR1 SGHTA and CDR2 FQGNSA come from the germline V gene. CDR3 nucleotide sequence: TGTGCCAGCAGCTTAACTAGCAGTACAGCAGATACGCAGTATTTT. Amino acids: CASSLTSSTADTQYF.

V usage is TRBV2 and J usage is TRBJ2-7; the D gene is possibly TRBD2 (5 bases). Germline CDR1 is SNHLY and CDR2 is FYNNEI. V was trimmed by 7 bases and J by 5 bases, leaving 9 bases between them. The CDR3 loop spans 11 amino acids. CDR3 loop: CASNPGDEQYF. CDR3 DNA: TGTGCCAGCAACCCCGGGGACGAGCAGTACTTC.

The rearrangement joins TRBV27 to TRBJ2-7; 10 bases match TRBD2. Germline lookup yields CDR1 MNHEY and CDR2 SMNVEV (reference sequence). The CDR3 contains 19 residues. V lost 4 bases to trimming and J lost 4 bases; unmatched junction nucleotides: 19. DNA for the CDR3: TGTGCCAGCAGTTCACAGAAAGGGACTAGCGAGGGGGCGTGGTACGAGCAGTACTTC. Translating gives CASSSQKGTSEGAWYEQYF.

To note about this clone: At one end, the junction sequence differs from germline, possibly due to a read error. V and J are TRBV7-7 and TRBJ2-5; 8 nucleotides align to TRBD2. The CDR3 consists of 15 residues. The germline V gene has CDR1 SSHAT and CDR2 FNYEAQ (reference sequence). The CDR3: CASSPGGGRFETQYF. The CDR3, as DNA: TGTGCTAGCAGTCCCGGGGGGGGACGGTTTGAGACCCAGTACTTC.

This CDR3 is CASSWGFVTYF. In nucleotides, the CDR3 is TGTGCCAGCAGCTGGGGCTTCGTGACGTACTTC. The rearrangement uses TRBV7-9 and TRBJ2-5; possible D gene TRBD1, 5 bases. Germline V CDR1 and CDR2: SEHNR, FQNEAQ (reference sequence). V dropped 4 bases and J dropped 13 bases, with 13 bases sitting between them. This CDR3 comprises 11 residues.

This clone appeared a single time. The rearrangement links TRBV5-4 to TRBJ2-1, with 10 bases aligning to TRBD2. Germline V gene sequence: CDR1 SGHNT, CDR2 YYREEE (reference sequence). The CDR3 spans 16 residues. The V gene end was trimmed by 0 bases and the J gene end by 5 bases; junction bases not matched to a gene: 5. CDR3 coding DNA: TGTGCCAGCAGCTTGGGGACTAGCGGTTGGAACAATGAGCAGTTCTTC. This translates into CASSLGTSGWNNEQFF.

The chain carries TRBV5-1 and TRBJ1-2; 7 bases fit TRBD1. Germline lookup yields CDR1 SGHRS and CDR2 YFSETQ. The CDR3 consists of 14 residues. The junction had 11 bases not matched to a gene; V was cut back by 5 bases and J by 7 bases. CDR3 region: CASSETTGSGGYTF. The CDR3, as DNA: TGCGCCAGCAGTGAGACGACAGGGAGCGGTGGCTACACCTTC.

The gene calls are TRBV28 and TRBJ1-2; no clear D. V was trimmed by 4 bases and J by 2 bases, leaving 5 bases between them. Germline values: CDR1 MDHEN, CDR2 SYDVKM. The CDR3 extends over 12 amino acids. This CDR3 reads CASSYLNYGYTF. CDR3 bases: TGTGCCAGCAGTTACTTGAACTATGGCTACACCTTC.

The CDR3 nucleotides read TGCGCCAGCAGCCCCCTCGGGGTTCAAGGGCCCCAGCATTTT. Protein sequence: CASSPLGVQGPQHF. This chain links TRBV4-1 with TRBJ1-5; D ambiguous. Germline CDR1 is MGHRA and CDR2 is YSYEKL. Trimming left V 4 bases short and J 9 bases short, with 16 bases between. This CDR3 comprises 14 residues.

In DNA form, the CDR3 reads TGCGCCAGCAGCTTGGAATATCTAGCCTACAATGAGCAGTTCTTC. Translating it yields CASSLEYLAYNEQFF. The V and J genes are TRBV5-1 and TRBJ2-1; D gene ambiguous. The germline V gene has CDR1 SGHRS and CDR2 YFSETQ. With 0 bases removed from V and 2 bases from J, the gap between germline ends came to 9 bases. The CDR3 covers 15 residues. Filled out from reference TRBV5-1 and TRBJ2-1, the complete variable domain reads KAGVTQTPRYLIKTRGQQVTLSCSPISGHRSVSWYQQTPGQGLQFLFEYFSETQRNKGNFPGRFSGRQFSNSRSEMNVSTLELGDSALYLCASSLEYLAYNEQFFGPGTRLTVL.

The V gene is TRBV7-2, the J gene TRBJ1-1, with 8 bases lining up with TRBD1. The CDR3 covers 14 residues. Trimming took 5 bases from V and 1 from J; bases not matched to a gene: 3. The V gene's germline CDR1 is SGHTA and CDR2 FQGNSA. CDR3 protein: CASSPGQGNTEAFF. The CDR3 region has the DNA TGTGCCAGCAGCCCTGGACAGGGGAACACTGAAGCTTTCTTT.

V gene TRBV19 combines with J gene TRBJ2-3; 11 bases agree with TRBD1. Germline-derived CDR1 and CDR2 are LNHDA and SQIVND (reference sequence). This CDR3 comprises 16 residues. Germline trimming cut 7 bases from V and 0 bases from J; bases unmatched to any gene: 6. The CDR3 DNA reads TGTGCCAGTAAGCGGACAGGGGGCACCAGCACAGATACGCAGTATTTT. It yields the protein CASKRTGGTSTDTQYF.

V is TRBV4-2 and J is TRBJ2-6, with D tentatively TRBD1 (6 bases). The CDR3 consists of 16 residues. The germline V gene encodes CDR1 LGHNA and CDR2 YNFKEQ. Trimming left V 0 bases short and J 1 base short, with 7 bases between. The CDR3 loop reads CASSQERGSGANVLTF. DNA of the CDR3: TGTGCCAGCAGCCAAGAAAGGGGGTCTGGGGCCAACGTCCTGACTTTC.

The V call is TRBV30, the J call TRBJ2-7, with TRBD2 matching 11 bases. There are 13 residues in the CDR3. CDR1 is GTSNPN and CDR2 is SVGIG in the germline V gene (reference sequence). J was trimmed by 4 bases and V by 3 bases; bases with no gene match: 2. CDR3 in amino acids: CAWRTSGTYEQYF. DNA of the CDR3: TGTGCCTGGAGGACTAGCGGGACTTACGAGCAGTACTTC.

The V and J genes are TRBV7-9 and TRBJ1-5; the D is unclear. This CDR3 has 13 amino acids. V lost 5 bases, J lost 5 bases, and 10 bases lay in between. Germline V gives CDR1 SEHNR, CDR2 FQNEAQ (reference sequence). The CDR3 DNA sequence: TGTGCCAGCAGCCAGTATGCACATCAGCCCCAGCATTTT. This gives the protein CASSQYAHQPQHF.

The rearrangement uses TRBV7-2 and TRBJ2-1; D gene unclear. With 2 bases removed from V and 7 bases from J, the gap between germline ends came to 9 bases. Germline assignment: CDR1 SGHTA and CDR2 FQGNSA. This CDR3 spans 13 amino acids. DNA for the CDR3: TGTGCCAGCAGCTTAACGACTTATAATGAGCAGTTCTTC. Its protein product is CASSLTTYNEQFF.

Of note for this clone: Other DNA sequences from this sample encode an identical CDR3 as well. This rearrangement joins TRBV5-1 to TRBJ2-3, with a tentative D call TRBD2 (6 bases). Germline lookup yields CDR1 SGHRS and CDR2 YFSETQ. The length of the CDR3 is 15 residues. V dropped 4 bases and J dropped 0 bases, with 12 bases sitting between them. The CDR3 spells CASSPGTASTDTQYF. CDR3 sequence (DNA): TGCGCCAGCAGCCCCGGGACTGCTAGCACAGATACGCAGTATTTT.

The CDR3, as DNA: TGTGCCAGCTCACCTGGTGGTGGGCGGGACGAGCAGTACTTC. As protein: CASSPGGGRDEQYF. The chain uses TRBV18 and TRBJ2-7, with D maybe TRBD2 (5 bases). Germline CDR1 KGHSH, CDR2 LQKENI. V gave up 3 bases and J gave up 5 bases, with 14 bases separating them. The CDR3 spans 14 residues.

The chain joins TRBV5-4 to TRBJ1-2; 9 bases are shared with TRBD1. The trim removed 0 bases at V and 2 bases at J, leaving 5 bases unmatched. The CDR3 consists of 16 residues. Germline V gene sequence: CDR1 SGHNT, CDR2 YYREEE (reference sequence). CDR3 sequence reads: CASSLDRGQGNYGYTF. DNA of the CDR3: TGTGCCAGCAGCTTGGACCGAGGACAGGGGAACTATGGCTACACCTTC.

The sample holds a few counts of this clone. The chain recombines TRBV28 with TRBJ1-2; maybe TRBD1 (5 bases). CDR3 length: 13 amino acids. Per germline, CDR1 MDHEN and CDR2 SYDVKM. V was cut by 6 bases and J by 4 bases, with 12 bases left in between. The CDR3 reads CASRSTDRYGYTF. CDR3 nucleotides: TGTGCCAGCAGGTCGACAGACCGCTATGGCTACACCTTC.

The rearrangement links TRBV4-1 to TRBJ2-3; 12 positions match TRBD2. This CDR3 contains 18 residues. Germline values: CDR1 MGHRA, CDR2 YSYEKL. With 0 bases clipped from V and 7 bases from J, the junction kept 11 bases outside the gene matches. The CDR3: CASSQEAALAGGGNTQYF. The CDR3 bases are TGCGCCAGCAGCCAAGAAGCGGCACTAGCGGGGGGTGGGAATACGCAGTATTTT.

Turning to this clone: The identical CDR3 is also encoded by other nucleotide sequences in the sample. This chain joins TRBV6-5 and TRBJ2-7; D gene ambiguous. The V end was cut by 0 bases, the J end by 3 bases, with 6 bases between. Germline CDR1 and CDR2: MNHEY and SVGAGI. The CDR3 totals 13 residues. The chain's CDR3 is CASSYSESYEQYF. DNA for the CDR3: TGTGCCAGCAGTTACTCGGAGAGCTACGAGCAGTACTTC.